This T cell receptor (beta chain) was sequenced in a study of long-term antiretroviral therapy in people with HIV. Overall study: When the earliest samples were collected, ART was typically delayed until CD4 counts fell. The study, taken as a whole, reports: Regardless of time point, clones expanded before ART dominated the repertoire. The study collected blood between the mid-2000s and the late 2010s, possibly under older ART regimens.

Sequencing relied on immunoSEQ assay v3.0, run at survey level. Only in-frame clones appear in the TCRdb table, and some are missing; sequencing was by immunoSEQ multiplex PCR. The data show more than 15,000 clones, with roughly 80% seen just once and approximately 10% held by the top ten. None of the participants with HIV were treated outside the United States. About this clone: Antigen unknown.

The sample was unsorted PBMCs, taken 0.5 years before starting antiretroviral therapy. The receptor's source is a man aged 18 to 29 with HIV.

The CDR3 reads CASSRMGSASEKLFF. As DNA, the CDR3 is TGCGCCAGCAGCCGGATGGGATCTGCGAGTGAAAAACTGTTTTTT. The chain links TRBV4-1 to TRBJ1-4; unclear D gene. The CDR3 is 15 amino acids. V was clipped by 4 bases and J by 7 bases, with 16 bases between them. Germline CDR1 reads MGHRA; CDR2 reads YSYEKL.